These T cell receptor beta chains were read from a single sample in a study of CD4+ T cells in melanoma. TCRdb's table, derived via immunoSEQ multiplex PCR, lists solely in-frame clones and lacks some. The top ten hold about 1.6% of the sample, which has about 140,000 clones, over 90% seen once. The source is a human donor with melanoma. The CDR3 runs from the conserved cysteine through the conserved F or W. The D gene is left open where the match is weak. Size is omitted from some rows. Given values are once, few, many or a class for expanded clones.

>TRBV7-9|NA|TRBJ2-7|NA
CASSLQGYEQYF
TGTGCCAGCAGCTTACAGGGCTACGAGCAGTACTTC
>TRBV9|NA|TRBJ1-3|NA
CASSATGGSGNTIYF
TGTGCCAGCAGCGCGACAGGAGGCTCTGGAAACACCATATATTTT
>TRBV7-2|NA|TRBJ1-5|NA
CASSLGGKSNQPQHF
TGTGCCAGCAGCTTAGGGGGGAAAAGCAATCAGCCCCAGCATTTT
>TRBV2|NA|TRBJ1-2|NA
CASRGVGYGYTF
TGTGCCAGCAGGGGAGTCGGCTATGGCTACACCTTC
>TRBV5-4|NA|TRBJ2-1|NA
CASRDRSASIYNEQFF
TGTGCCAGCAGAGACAGGTCCGCGTCAATCTACAATGAGCAGTTCTTC
>TRBV27|NA|TRBJ2-3|NA
CASRAQGRDTQYF
TGTGCCAGCAGGGCGCAGGGGCGAGATACGCAGTATTTT
>TRBV2|NA|TRBJ1-5|NA
CASRRGDLTDQPQHF
TGTGCCAGCAGGCGAGGGGACCTTACAGATCAGCCCCAGCATTTT
>TRBV5-1|NA|TRBJ2-1|TRBD2
CASSNGGAGYNEQFF
TGCGCCAGCAGTAACGGGGGGGCCGGTTACAATGAGCAGTTCTTC
>TRBV4-1|NA|TRBJ1-2|TRBD1
CASSTGQGINYGYTF
TGCGCCAGCAGCACCGGACAGGGGATAAACTATGGCTACACCTTC
>TRBV6-6|NA|TRBJ2-7|TRBD1
CASRGQAYEQYF
TGTGCCAGCAGAGGACAGGCCTACGAGCAGTACTTC
>TRBV6-4|NA|TRBJ2-1|TRBD1
CASSPQGPLLSSYNEQFF
TGTGCCAGCAGCCCACAGGGGCCCCTCTTGAGCTCCTACAATGAGCAGTTCTTC
>TRBV5-1|NA|TRBJ2-5|NA
CASSLVPGARETQYF
TGCGCCAGCAGCTTGGTCCCGGGGGCGCGGGAGACCCAGTACTTC
>TRBV25-1|NA|TRBJ2-1|NA
CASSEGFYGENEQFF
TGTGCCAGCAGTGAAGGGTTCTATGGCGAGAATGAGCAGTTCTTC
>TRBV5-1|NA|TRBJ2-5|TRBD1
CASRQGLGETQYF
TGCGCCAGCAGACAGGGGCTTGGTGAGACCCAGTACTTC
>TRBV5-1|NA|TRBJ2-7|NA
CASSLGSGTFYEQYF
TGCGCCAGCAGCTTGGGGTCAGGGACCTTCTACGAGCAGTACTTC
>TRBV7-8|few|TRBJ1-5|NA
CASSPRTLRVGQPQHF
TGTGCCAGCAGCCCTCGGACATTACGAGTGGGGCAGCCCCAGCATTTT